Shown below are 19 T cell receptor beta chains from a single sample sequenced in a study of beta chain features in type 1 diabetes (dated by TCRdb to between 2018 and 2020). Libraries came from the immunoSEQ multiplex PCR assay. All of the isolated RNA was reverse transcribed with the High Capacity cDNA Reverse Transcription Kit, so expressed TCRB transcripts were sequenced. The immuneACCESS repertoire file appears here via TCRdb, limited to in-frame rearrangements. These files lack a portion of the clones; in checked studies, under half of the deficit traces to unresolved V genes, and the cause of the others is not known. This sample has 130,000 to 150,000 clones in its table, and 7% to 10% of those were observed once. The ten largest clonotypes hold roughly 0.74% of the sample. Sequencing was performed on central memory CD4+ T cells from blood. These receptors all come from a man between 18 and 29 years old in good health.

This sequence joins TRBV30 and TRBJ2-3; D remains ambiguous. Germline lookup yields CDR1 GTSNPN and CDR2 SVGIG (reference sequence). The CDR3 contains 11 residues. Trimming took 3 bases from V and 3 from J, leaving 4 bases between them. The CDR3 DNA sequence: TGTGCCTGGAGCTTGACAGATACGCAGTATTTT. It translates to CAWSLTDTQYF.

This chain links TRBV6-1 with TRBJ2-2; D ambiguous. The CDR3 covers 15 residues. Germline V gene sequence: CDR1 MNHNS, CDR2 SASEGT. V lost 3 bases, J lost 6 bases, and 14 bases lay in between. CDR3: CASSETPQWAGELFF. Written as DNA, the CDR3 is TGTGCCAGCAGTGAGACACCCCAGTGGGCCGGGGAGCTGTTTTTT.

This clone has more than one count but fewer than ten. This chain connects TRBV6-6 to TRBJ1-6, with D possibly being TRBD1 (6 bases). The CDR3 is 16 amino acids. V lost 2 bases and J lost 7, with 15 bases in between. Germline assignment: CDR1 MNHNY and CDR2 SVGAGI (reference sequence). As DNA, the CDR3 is TGTGCCAGCAGTTACGGGACGGAGGGGGGGAATTCACCCCTCCACTTT. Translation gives CASSYGTEGGNSPLHF.

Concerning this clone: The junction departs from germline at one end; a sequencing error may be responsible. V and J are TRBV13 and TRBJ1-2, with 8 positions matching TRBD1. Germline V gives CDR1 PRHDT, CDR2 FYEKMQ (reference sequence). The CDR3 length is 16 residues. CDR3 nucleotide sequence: TGTGCCAGCAGCCTAGGACAGGGAAGCTCCCACTATGGCTACACCTTC. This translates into CASSLGQGSSHYGYTF.

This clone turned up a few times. The CDR3 coding sequence is TGTGCCAGTAGTAGAAGGGACAGGGGGCCTGGATACGAGCAGTACTTC. Protein: CASSRRDRGPGYEQYF. The gene calls are TRBV19 and TRBJ2-7; 12 bases are shared with TRBD1. This CDR3 is 16 amino acids long. Trimming took 4 bases from V and 4 from J; bases not matched to a gene: 8. Germline V gene lookup returns CDR1 LNHDA and CDR2 SQIVND (reference sequence).

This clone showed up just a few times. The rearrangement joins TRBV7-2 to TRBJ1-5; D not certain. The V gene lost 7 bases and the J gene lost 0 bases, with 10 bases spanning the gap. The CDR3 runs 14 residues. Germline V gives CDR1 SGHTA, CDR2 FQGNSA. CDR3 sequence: CASKQEYSNQPQHF. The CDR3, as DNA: TGTGCCAGCAAACAAGAATATAGCAATCAGCCCCAGCATTTT.

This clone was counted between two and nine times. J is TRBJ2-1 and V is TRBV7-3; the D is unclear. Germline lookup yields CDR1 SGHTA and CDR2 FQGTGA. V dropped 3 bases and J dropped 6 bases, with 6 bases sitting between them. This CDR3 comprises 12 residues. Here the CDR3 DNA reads TGTGCCAGCAGCTTTACAACCAATGAGCAGTTCTTC. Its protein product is CASSFTTNEQFF.

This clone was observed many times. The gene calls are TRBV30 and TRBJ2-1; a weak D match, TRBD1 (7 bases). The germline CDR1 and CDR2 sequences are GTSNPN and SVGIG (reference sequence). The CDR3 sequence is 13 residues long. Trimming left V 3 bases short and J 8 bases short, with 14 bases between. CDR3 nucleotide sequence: TGTGCCTGGAGGGCAGGAGGGGGCCATGAGCAGTTCTTC. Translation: CAWRAGGGHEQFF.

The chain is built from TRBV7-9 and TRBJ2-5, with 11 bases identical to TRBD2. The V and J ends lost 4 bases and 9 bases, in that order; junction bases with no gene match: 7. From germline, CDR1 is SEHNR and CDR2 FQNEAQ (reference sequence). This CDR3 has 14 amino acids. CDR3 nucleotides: TGTGCCAGCAGCTCCTTAGCGGGGGGGTCGCCCCAGTACTTC. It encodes CASSSLAGGSPQYF. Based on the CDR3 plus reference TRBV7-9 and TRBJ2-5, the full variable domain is DTGVSQNPRHKITKRGQNVTFRCDPISEHNRLYWYRQTLGQGPEFLTYFQNEAQLEKSRLLSDRFSAERPKGSFSTLEIQRTEQGDSAMYLCASSSLAGGSPQYFGPGTRLLVL.

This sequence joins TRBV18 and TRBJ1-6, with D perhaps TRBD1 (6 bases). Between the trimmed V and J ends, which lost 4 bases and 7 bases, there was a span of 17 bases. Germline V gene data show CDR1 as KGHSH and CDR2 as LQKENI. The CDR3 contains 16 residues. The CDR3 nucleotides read TGTGCCAGCTCACTTCTAGGACAGCCAGACAATTCACCCCTCCACTTT. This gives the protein CASSLLGQPDNSPLHF.

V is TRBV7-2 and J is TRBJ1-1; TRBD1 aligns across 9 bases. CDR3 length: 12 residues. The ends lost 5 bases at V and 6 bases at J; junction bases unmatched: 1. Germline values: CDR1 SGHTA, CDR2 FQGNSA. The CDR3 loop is CASSDRGAEAFF. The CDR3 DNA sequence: TGTGCCAGCAGCGACAGGGGGGCTGAAGCTTTCTTT.

In DNA, the CDR3 is TGTGCCAGCAGCTCCTACTTCGATGAGCAGTTCTTC. Its translation: CASSSYFDEQFF. The chain employs TRBV7-2 and TRBJ2-1; D uncertain. Trimming removed 4 bases at V and 8 bases at J, with 9 bases between. CDR1 and CDR2 from the germline V gene are SGHTA and FQGNSA. The CDR3 covers 12 residues.

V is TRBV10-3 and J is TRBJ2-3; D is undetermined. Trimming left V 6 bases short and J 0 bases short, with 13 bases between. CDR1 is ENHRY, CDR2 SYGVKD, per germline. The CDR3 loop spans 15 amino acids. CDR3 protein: CAIRDQAHSTDTQYF. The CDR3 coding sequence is TGTGCCATCAGAGACCAGGCTCATAGCACAGATACGCAGTATTTT.

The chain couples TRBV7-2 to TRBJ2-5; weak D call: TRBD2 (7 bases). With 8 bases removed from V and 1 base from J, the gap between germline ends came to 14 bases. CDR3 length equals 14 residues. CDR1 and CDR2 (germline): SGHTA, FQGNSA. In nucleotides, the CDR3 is TGTGCCAGCCTGAAGGGGGGGCCCCAAGAGACCCAGTACTTC. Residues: CASLKGGPQETQYF.

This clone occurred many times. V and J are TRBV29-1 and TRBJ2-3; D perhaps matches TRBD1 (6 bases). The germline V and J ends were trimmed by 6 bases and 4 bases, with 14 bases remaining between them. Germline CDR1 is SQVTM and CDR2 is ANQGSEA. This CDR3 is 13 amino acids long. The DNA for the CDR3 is TGCAGCGTAAACAGGGTAGGAGCAGATACGCAGTATTTT. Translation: CSVNRVGADTQYF.

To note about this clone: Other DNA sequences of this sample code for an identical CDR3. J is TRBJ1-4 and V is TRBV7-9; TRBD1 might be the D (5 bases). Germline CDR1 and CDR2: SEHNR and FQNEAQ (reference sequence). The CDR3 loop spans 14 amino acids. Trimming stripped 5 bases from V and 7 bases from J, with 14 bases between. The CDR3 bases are TGTGCCAGCAGCCTGGGGCAGGGAGGTGAAAAACTGTTTTTT. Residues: CASSLGQGGEKLFF.

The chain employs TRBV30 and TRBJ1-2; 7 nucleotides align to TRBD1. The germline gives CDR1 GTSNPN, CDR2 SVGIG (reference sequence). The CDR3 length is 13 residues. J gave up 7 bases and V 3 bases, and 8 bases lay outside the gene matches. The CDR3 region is CAWRVSQGVGYTF. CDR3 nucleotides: TGTGCCTGGAGAGTTAGTCAGGGGGTTGGCTACACCTTC.

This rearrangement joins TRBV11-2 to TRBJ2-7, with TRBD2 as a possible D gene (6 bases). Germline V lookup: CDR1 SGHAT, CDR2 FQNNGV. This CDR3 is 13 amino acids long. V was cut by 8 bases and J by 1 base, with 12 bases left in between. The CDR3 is CASAEGGSYEQYF. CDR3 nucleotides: TGTGCCAGCGCGGAGGGAGGATCCTACGAGCAGTACTTC.

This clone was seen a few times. The CDR3 DNA reads TGTGCCAGCAGGGGGACAGGGTCGGGCAATCAGCCCCAGCATTTT. Translated, it gives CASRGTGSGNQPQHF. The rearrangement links TRBV27 to TRBJ1-5, with 9 bases fitting TRBD1. Trimming cost V 6 bases and J 2 bases; bases outside gene matches: 5. The CDR3 is 15 residues long. The germline V gene has CDR1 MNHEY and CDR2 SMNVEV (reference sequence).